This TCR beta chain emerged from a study of blood T cell repertoires in COVID-19. The germline CDR1 and CDR2 sequences are SGHTA and FQGNSA. The CDR3 spans 13 residues. The germline V and J ends were trimmed by 5 bases and 13 bases, with 15 bases remaining between them. TCRdb's table, derived via immunoSEQ multiplex PCR, lists solely in-frame clones and lacks some. The table records about 38,000 clones, just under 85% of them present only once. What was sequenced was peripheral blood. The rearrangement links TRBV7-2 to TRBJ1-6; the D gene is possibly TRBD1 (6 bases). The sequence derives from a man between 45 and 60 years old with active COVID-19. CDR3 in DNA: TGTGCCAGCAGCGCCGGGACACTCGTCCCCCTCCACTTT. It codes for CASSAGTLVPLHF.